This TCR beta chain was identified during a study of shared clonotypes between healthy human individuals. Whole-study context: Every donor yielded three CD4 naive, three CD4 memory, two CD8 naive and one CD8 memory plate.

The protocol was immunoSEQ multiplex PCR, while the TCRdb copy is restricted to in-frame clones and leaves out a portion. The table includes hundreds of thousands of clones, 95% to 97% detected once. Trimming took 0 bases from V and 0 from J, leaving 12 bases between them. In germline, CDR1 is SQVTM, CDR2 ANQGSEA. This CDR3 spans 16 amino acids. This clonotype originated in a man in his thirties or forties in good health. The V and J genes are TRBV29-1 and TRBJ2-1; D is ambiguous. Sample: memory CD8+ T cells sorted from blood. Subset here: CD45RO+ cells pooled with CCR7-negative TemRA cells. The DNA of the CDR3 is TGCAGCGTTGAAGAAATCGTCTCGTCCTCCTACAATGAGCAGTTCTTC. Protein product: CSVEEIVSSSYNEQFF.